This T cell receptor beta chain was retrieved from a study of OX40 agonist ivuxolimab in advanced cancers. Study outcomes and limitations: The investigators did not determine what antigen specificity the expanded peripheral T cells had. Some of the lowest clonal expansion was seen in partial responders at 0.1-3.0 mg/kg. The mean number of expanded clones was higher in CD8+ T cells than in CD4+.

This table comes from immunoSEQ multiplex PCR, and its TCRdb copy is limited to in-frame clones, with some not included. The table records 69,000 or so clones, around 85% of them present only once. In the case of this clone: Its antigen is currently unknown.

Germline lookup yields CDR1 LNHDA and CDR2 SQIVND (reference sequence). The CDR3 has 14 amino acids. V was pared by 3 bases and J by 7 bases, with 16 bases between. The input for sequencing was CD4+ or CD8+ T cells sorted from blood, taken in a trial of the OX40 agonist ivuxolimab. This chain connects TRBV19 to TRBJ2-7, with D possibly being TRBD2 (6 bases). The clonotype comes from an adult with an advanced solid tumor such as melanoma, head and neck, liver or kidney cancer. CDR3 loop: CASSIQAPRGEQYF. CDR3 coding DNA: TGTGCCAGTAGTATTCAGGCCCCACGGGGGGAGCAGTACTTC.